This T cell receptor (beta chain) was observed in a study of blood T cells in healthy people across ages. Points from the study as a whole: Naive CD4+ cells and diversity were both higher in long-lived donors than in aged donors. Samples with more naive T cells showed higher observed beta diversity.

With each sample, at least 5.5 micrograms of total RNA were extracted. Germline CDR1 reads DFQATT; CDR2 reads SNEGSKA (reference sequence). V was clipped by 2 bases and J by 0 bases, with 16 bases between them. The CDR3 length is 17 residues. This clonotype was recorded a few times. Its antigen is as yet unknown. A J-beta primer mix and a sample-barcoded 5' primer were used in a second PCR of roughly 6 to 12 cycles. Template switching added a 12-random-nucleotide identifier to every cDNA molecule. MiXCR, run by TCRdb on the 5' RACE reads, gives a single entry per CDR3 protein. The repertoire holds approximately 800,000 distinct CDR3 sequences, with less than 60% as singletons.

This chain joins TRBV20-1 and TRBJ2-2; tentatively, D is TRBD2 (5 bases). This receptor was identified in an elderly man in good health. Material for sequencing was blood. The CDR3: CSARPGLRHANTGELFF. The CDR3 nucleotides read TGCAGTGCTAGACCAGGACTCAGACACGCGAACACCGGGGAGCTGTTTTTT.